The T cell receptor (beta chain) described here comes from a study of graft-versus-host responses after intestinal transplantation. Whole-study context: Recipients received multivisceral, liver-intestinal, or isolated intestinal transplants. All recipients were given anti-thymocyte globulin induction, and tacrolimus and steroids were then administered for roughly three years. Study-level findings and limits: Maximum circulating GvH clone levels tracked with early post-transplant HvG decreases. In recipient marrow, GvH clones were found, and some appeared first in ileum or blood.

The assay was immunoSEQ multiplex PCR, and TCRdb's table has in-frame clones only and misses some. The sample carries about 59,000 clones, approximately 94% recorded once. This CDR3 has 15 amino acids. Between the trimmed V and J ends, which lost 7 bases and 4 bases, there was a span of 16 bases. From germline, CDR1 is MGHDK and CDR2 SYGVNS. Worth noting for this clone: Its antigen remains unidentified.

The chain has TRBV25-1 and TRBJ1-4; a possible D gene is TRBD1 (6 bases). The sequence derives from a human donor who was the organ donor for an intestinal transplant. The sample consisted of unstimulated CD4+ T cells sorted from spleen or lymph node cells, taken before transplant. As DNA, the CDR3 is TGTGCCAGCACAGAGGGGGGCAGCGGTAATGAAAAACTGTTTTTT. Encoded protein: CASTEGGSGNEKLFF.